A selection of T cell receptor beta chains follows, all from one sample in a study of shared clonotypes between healthy human individuals. Some clones are missing from TCRdb's copy, which holds only in-frame ones; the method was immunoSEQ multiplex PCR. In the table there are some 450,000 clones, roughly three quarters of which are singletons. Sequenced: PBMCs. The receptor set was obtained from a woman aged 40 to 50 in good health. Some clones in this sample may be carry-over from other donors' samples. CDR3s include the opening cysteine and the closing phenylalanine or tryptophan. A D gene is named only where the DNA matches it firmly. Size values are once, few and many counts, or a class for expanded clones, and some rows have none.

d_call: .
clone_size: .
v_call: TRBV5-1
j_call: TRBJ2-7
cdr3_nt: TGCGCCAGCAGCGAGGCACCCTACGAGCAGTACTTC
cdr3_aa: CASSEAPYEQYF

d_call: .
clone_size: .
v_call: TRBV28
j_call: TRBJ2-2
cdr3_nt: TGTGCCAGCAACCGTCCAGCCTTTAACACCGGGGAGCTGTTTTTT
cdr3_aa: CASNRPAFNTGELFF

d_call: .
clone_size: .
v_call: TRBV4-3
j_call: TRBJ1-5
cdr3_nt: TGCGCCAGCAGCCAAGTAAGGGATCAGCCCCAGCATTTT
cdr3_aa: CASSQVRDQPQHF

d_call: TRBD2
clone_size: .
v_call: TRBV11-2
j_call: TRBJ2-7
cdr3_nt: TGTGCCAGCAGCTTGGGTGGGACTAGCGGGTACTACGAGCAGTACTTC
cdr3_aa: CASSLGGTSGYYEQYF

d_call: .
clone_size: .
v_call: TRBV27
j_call: TRBJ2-5
cdr3_nt: TGTGCCAGCAGTTTTGGGCGGAGTAGGGGGACCCGTGAGACCCAGTACTTC
cdr3_aa: CASSFGRSRGTRETQYF

d_call: .
clone_size: .
v_call: TRBV5-4
j_call: TRBJ1-1
cdr3_nt: TGTGCCAGCAGGAAAGGGGGTGGTAGCACTGAAGCTTTCTTT
cdr3_aa: CASRKGGGSTEAFF

d_call: TRBD1
clone_size: .
v_call: TRBV28
j_call: TRBJ1-2
cdr3_nt: TGTGCCAGCAGTTTGAGGGGGCTTTATGGCTACACCTTC
cdr3_aa: CASSLRGLYGYTF

d_call: TRBD1
clone_size: once
v_call: TRBV5-1
j_call: TRBJ2-1
cdr3_nt: TGCGCCAGCAGAGCCGGGACAGGGGGCAACAATGAGCAGTTCTTC
cdr3_aa: CASRAGTGGNNEQFF

d_call: .
clone_size: .
v_call: TRBV28
j_call: TRBJ2-7
cdr3_nt: TGTGCCAGCAGTTTCTCCACCGCCTACGAGCAGTACTTC
cdr3_aa: CASSFSTAYEQYF

d_call: TRBD1
clone_size: .
v_call: TRBV27
j_call: TRBJ2-2
cdr3_nt: TGTGCCAGCAGCCGAGACAGGGTCGCCGGGGAGCTGTTTTTT
cdr3_aa: CASSRDRVAGELFF

d_call: TRBD2
clone_size: .
v_call: TRBV7-3
j_call: TRBJ2-1
cdr3_nt: TGTGCCAGCAGCTATGTGGCTAGCGGAACCTACAATGAGCAGTTCTTC
cdr3_aa: CASSYVASGTYNEQFF

d_call: .
clone_size: .
v_call: TRBV6-1
j_call: TRBJ2-2
cdr3_nt: TGTGCCAGCAGTGAAGCAGGGACCGGGGAGCTGTTTTTT
cdr3_aa: CASSEAGTGELFF

d_call: .
clone_size: .
v_call: TRBV5-1
j_call: TRBJ2-3
cdr3_nt: TGCGCCAGTCGGGCAGATGCAGATACGCAGTATTTT
cdr3_aa: CASRADADTQYF

d_call: TRBD2
clone_size: .
v_call: TRBV5-1
j_call: TRBJ2-1
cdr3_nt: TGCGCCAGCAGCTTGACCGGCGGGAGCGGAGTTGATGAGCAGTTCTTC
cdr3_aa: CASSLTGGSGVDEQFF

d_call: .
clone_size: .
v_call: TRBV11-2
j_call: TRBJ2-7
cdr3_nt: TGTGCCAGCAGCCGAGGGGGTAGCGGCGAGCAGTACTTC
cdr3_aa: CASSRGGSGEQYF

d_call: TRBD2
clone_size: .
v_call: TRBV5-8
j_call: TRBJ2-2
cdr3_nt: TGTGCCAGCAGCGCCGGACTAGACGGCGGGGAGCTGTTTTTT
cdr3_aa: CASSAGLDGGELFF

d_call: TRBD1
clone_size: .
v_call: TRBV27
j_call: TRBJ1-2
cdr3_nt: TGTGCCAGCAGTTGGGGACAGAACTATGGCTACACCTTC
cdr3_aa: CASSWGQNYGYTF

d_call: .
clone_size: .
v_call: TRBV11-2
j_call: TRBJ1-1
cdr3_nt: TGTGCCAGCAGCTTCCCCCCCACTGAAGCTTTCTTT
cdr3_aa: CASSFPPTEAFF

d_call: TRBD1
clone_size: .
v_call: TRBV14
j_call: TRBJ1-1
cdr3_nt: TGTGCCAGCAGCCAGTTTTTCGGGACAGGAAAAATGAACACTGAAGCTCTCTTT
cdr3_aa: CASSQFFGTGKMNTEALF

d_call: .
clone_size: .
v_call: TRBV5-6
j_call: TRBJ2-7
cdr3_nt: TGTGCCAGCAGTTCTATCGTTGTTTCCTACGAGCAGTACTTC
cdr3_aa: CASSSIVVSYEQYF

d_call: .
clone_size: .
v_call: TRBV28
j_call: TRBJ2-7
cdr3_nt: TGTGCCAGCAGTCTGACAGGCGCTTCCTACGAGCAGTACTTC
cdr3_aa: CASSLTGASYEQYF

d_call: .
clone_size: .
v_call: TRBV6-1
j_call: TRBJ1-1
cdr3_nt: TGTGCCACCACGAGTGGGTACACTGAAGCTTTCTTT
cdr3_aa: CATTSGYTEAFF

d_call: .
clone_size: .
v_call: TRBV5-5
j_call: TRBJ1-3
cdr3_nt: TGTGCCAGCAGCCAGAAACCGACAGTAGCTACCAGCCACTCTGGAAACACCATATATTTT
cdr3_aa: CASSQKPTVATSHSGNTIYF

d_call: TRBD2
clone_size: .
v_call: TRBV15
j_call: TRBJ2-3
cdr3_nt: TGTGCCACCTCCAGTGCACTAGCGGCCACAGATACGCAGTATTTT
cdr3_aa: CATSSALAATDTQYF

d_call: TRBD1
clone_size: .
v_call: TRBV4-1
j_call: TRBJ2-1
cdr3_nt: TGCGCCAGCAGCCAGCGCCCGACAGGGGGTCCCTACAATGAGCAGTTCTTC
cdr3_aa: CASSQRPTGGPYNEQFF

d_call: .
clone_size: .
v_call: TRBV7-2
j_call: TRBJ1-1
cdr3_nt: TGTGCCAGCAGCCCCCGGGACTACACTGAAGCTTTCTTT
cdr3_aa: CASSPRDYTEAFF

d_call: .
clone_size: once
v_call: TRBV27
j_call: TRBJ2-7
cdr3_nt: TGTGCCAGCAGTAAGGTGGGAGTAGTGTCCTACGAGCAGTACTTC
cdr3_aa: CASSKVGVVSYEQYF

d_call: .
clone_size: .
v_call: TRBV10-3
j_call: TRBJ2-2
cdr3_nt: TGTGCCATCAGTAAGGGGAAGAACACCGGGGAGCTGTTTTTT
cdr3_aa: CAISKGKNTGELFF

d_call: .
clone_size: few
v_call: TRBV7-9
j_call: TRBJ1-1
cdr3_nt: TGTGCCAGCAGCTCCCAGGGGACTGAAGCTTTCTTT
cdr3_aa: CASSSQGTEAFF

d_call: TRBD2
clone_size: .
v_call: TRBV10-3
j_call: TRBJ2-3
cdr3_nt: TGTGCCATCAGTGACAGCGGGAGCCCAGATACGCAGTATTTT
cdr3_aa: CAISDSGSPDTQYF

d_call: TRBD2
clone_size: once
v_call: TRBV5-1
j_call: TRBJ2-7
cdr3_nt: TGCGCCAGCAGCTTAGCCGGGACTAGTAACTGGGACGAGCAGTACTTC
cdr3_aa: CASSLAGTSNWDEQYF

d_call: TRBD2
clone_size: .
v_call: TRBV6-5
j_call: TRBJ2-3
cdr3_nt: TGTGCCAGCAGTCCCGGGACTATGACAGATACGCAGTATTTT
cdr3_aa: CASSPGTMTDTQYF

d_call: TRBD2
clone_size: .
v_call: TRBV7-2
j_call: TRBJ2-1
cdr3_nt: TGTGCCAGCAGCCACTGGACTAGCGGGAGGGGGAATGAGCAGTTCTTC
cdr3_aa: CASSHWTSGRGNEQFF

d_call: .
clone_size: .
v_call: TRBV11-1
j_call: TRBJ2-7
cdr3_nt: TGTGCCAGCAGCTTAGCGCTGGACCAAGCCTACGAGCAGTACTTC
cdr3_aa: CASSLALDQAYEQYF

d_call: TRBD2
clone_size: .
v_call: TRBV6-6
j_call: TRBJ2-7
cdr3_nt: TGTGCCAGCAGTTTAGCGGGAGGGTACGAGCAGTACTTC
cdr3_aa: CASSLAGGYEQYF

d_call: TRBD1
clone_size: .
v_call: TRBV28
j_call: TRBJ1-4
cdr3_nt: TGTGCCAGCAGTAAACAGGGGGCGCGAGGAAAACTGTTTTTT
cdr3_aa: CASSKQGARGKLFF

d_call: TRBD1
clone_size: .
v_call: TRBV7-9
j_call: TRBJ2-7
cdr3_nt: TGTGCCAGCAGACCCTGGGACAGCTACGAGCAGTACTTC
cdr3_aa: CASRPWDSYEQYF

d_call: .
clone_size: .
v_call: TRBV7-2
j_call: TRBJ1-2
cdr3_nt: TGTGCCAGCAGCACCAATCGCGGGGTGGGCTATGGCTACACCTTC
cdr3_aa: CASSTNRGVGYGYTF

d_call: TRBD2
clone_size: .
v_call: TRBV5-8
j_call: TRBJ2-1
cdr3_nt: TGTGCCAGCAGCTTTGGTAGCGGGAGCTACAATGAGCAGTTCTTC
cdr3_aa: CASSFGSGSYNEQFF

d_call: .
clone_size: .
v_call: TRBV6-1
j_call: TRBJ1-6
cdr3_nt: TGTGCCAGCAGTGAAGAACCCATCGGGGGATATTTTAATTCACCCCTCCACTTT
cdr3_aa: CASSEEPIGGYFNSPLHF

d_call: TRBD2
clone_size: .
v_call: TRBV27
j_call: TRBJ2-7
cdr3_nt: TGTGCCAGCAGCCACCGGACTAGCGGCTCAACCTACGAGCAGTACTTC
cdr3_aa: CASSHRTSGSTYEQYF

d_call: .
clone_size: few
v_call: TRBV29-1
j_call: TRBJ2-7
cdr3_nt: TGCAGCGTCCGGGACGGAACCTACGAGCAGTACTTC
cdr3_aa: CSVRDGTYEQYF

d_call: .
clone_size: once
v_call: TRBV21-1
j_call: TRBJ2-5
cdr3_nt: TGTGCCAGCATCATAGGAGGGACGGAGACCCAGTACTTC
cdr3_aa: CASIIGGTETQYF

d_call: .
clone_size: .
v_call: TRBV29-1
j_call: TRBJ1-2
cdr3_nt: TGCAGCGTTGAAAGAGGGGACTATGGCTACACCTTC
cdr3_aa: CSVERGDYGYTF

d_call: .
clone_size: .
v_call: TRBV18
j_call: TRBJ2-7
cdr3_nt: TGTGCCAGCTCATCCGAAAAGAGCTCCTACGAGCAGTACTTC
cdr3_aa: CASSSEKSSYEQYF